These T cell receptor beta chains were read from a single sample in a study of cytomegalovirus exposure and HLA in healthy donors. Libraries were prepared by immunoSEQ multiplex PCR; TCRdb keeps only in-frame clonotypes and omits some of them. The profile shows roughly 240,000 clones, about 86% of them singletons. The sample was PBMCs. These TCRs come from a man aged 18 to 30 in good health and CMV-seronegative. Both conserved end residues are part of each CDR3. The D gene is left open where the match is weak. Clone size, where shown, is once, few, many, or a class for clones that have expanded.

D gene,J gene,V gene,clone size,CDR3 protein,CDR3 DNA
NA,TRBJ2-1,TRBV6-5,NA,CASMRGMPYNEQFF,TGTGCCAGCATGCGAGGGATGCCCTACAATGAGCAGTTCTTC
TRBD1,TRBJ2-7,TRBV30,NA,CAWSPTGLEQYF,TGTGCCTGGAGCCCGACAGGGCTCGAGCAGTACTTC
NA,TRBJ2-5,TRBV29-1,NA,CSVGGQAETQYF,TGCAGCGTTGGAGGGCAGGCGGAGACCCAGTACTTC
TRBD2,TRBJ2-7,TRBV4-1,NA,CASSKEGALAGVYEQYF,TGCGCCAGCAGCAAAGAGGGTGCACTAGCGGGAGTCTACGAGCAGTACTTC
NA,TRBJ1-4,TRBV28,NA,CASGRTTTNEKLFF,TGTGCCAGCGGGAGGACAACAACTAATGAAAAACTGTTTTTT
NA,TRBJ2-3,TRBV4-1,few,CASSHRGTDTQYF,TGCGCCAGCAGCCATCGGGGCACAGATACGCAGTATTTT
NA,TRBJ1-2,TRBV7-2,NA,CASSLVRTTNYGYTF,TGTGCCAGCAGCTTAGTGAGGACAACTAACTATGGCTACACCTTC
NA,TRBJ1-5,TRBV4-2,NA,CASSQVTGGNQPQHF,TGTGCCAGCAGCCAAGTGACGGGGGGCAATCAGCCCCAGCATTTT
NA,TRBJ1-6,TRBV19,NA,CASTFDARGSPLHF,TGTGCCAGTACCTTTGACGCAAGGGGTTCACCCCTCCACTTT
NA,TRBJ2-7,TRBV5-4,NA,CASSLERAYEQYF,TGTGCCAGCAGCTTGGAGAGGGCCTACGAGCAGTACTTC
TRBD1,TRBJ1-2,TRBV6-5,NA,CASSYQDREYGYTF,TGTGCCAGCAGTTACCAGGACAGGGAGTATGGCTACACCTTC
NA,TRBJ1-4,TRBV30,NA,CAWSVHGGANEKLFF,TGTGCCTGGAGTGTACACGGGGGAGCTAATGAAAAACTGTTTTTT
TRBD1,TRBJ2-3,TRBV28,few,CASSSSDRVITDTQYF,TGTGCCAGCAGTTCCTCCGACAGGGTGATCACAGATACGCAGTATTTT
TRBD1,TRBJ1-1,TRBV7-8,NA,CASSSDRVPDIGTEAFF,TGTGCCAGCAGCTCGGACAGGGTCCCCGATATCGGCACTGAAGCTTTCTTT
TRBD2,TRBJ2-7,TRBV6-1,NA,CASMLGGSYEQYF,TGTGCCAGCATGTTGGGCGGGAGCTACGAGCAGTACTTC
NA,TRBJ1-5,TRBV7-2,NA,CASSSQKNQPQHF,TGTGCCAGCAGCTCTCAGAAAAATCAGCCCCAGCATTTT
NA,TRBJ2-7,TRBV25-1,NA,CASEDPGLLYEQYF,TGTGCCAGCGAAGATCCGGGACTCCTCTACGAGCAGTACTTC
TRBD1,TRBJ2-7,TRBV28,NA,CASSLRQGTLHEQYF,TGTGCCAGCAGTTTGCGACAGGGGACATTGCACGAGCAGTACTTC
TRBD1,TRBJ1-1,TRBV5-6,NA,CASSLTGTEKAFF,TGTGCCAGCAGCCTAACCGGGACAGAGAAAGCTTTCTTT
TRBD1,TRBJ2-7,TRBV9,NA,CASSSGQGGEQYF,TGTGCCAGCAGCTCGGGACAGGGGGGCGAGCAGTACTTC
NA,TRBJ2-7,TRBV6-4,NA,CASSYPPEGCEQYF,TGTGCCAGCAGTTACCCCCCGGAGGGGTGCGAGCAGTACTTC
NA,TRBJ1-2,TRBV7-9,NA,CASSFQGNGYTF,TGTGCCAGCAGCTTCCAGGGTAATGGCTACACCTTC
NA,TRBJ2-5,TRBV29-1,NA,CSVGGGQETQYF,TGCAGCGTTGGCGGAGGGCAAGAGACCCAGTACTTC
TRBD1,TRBJ1-5,TRBV18,NA,CASSPTGGDQPQHF,TGTGCCAGCTCACCAACAGGGGGTGATCAGCCCCAGCATTTT
TRBD1,TRBJ2-2,TRBV28,NA,CASKRTGVTGELFF,TGTGCCAGCAAACGGACAGGGGTCACCGGGGAGCTGTTTTTT
NA,TRBJ2-5,TRBV6-6,NA,CASSHPGETQYF,TGTGCCAGCAGTCATCCGGGGGAGACCCAGTACTTC
NA,TRBJ1-6,TRBV5-4,NA,CASSLGAGGVLYNSPLHF,TGTGCCAGCAGCTTGGGAGCGGGGGGCGTCCTCTATAATTCACCCCTCCACTTT
TRBD1,TRBJ1-1,TRBV7-9,NA,CASSLRTGPDEAFF,TGTGCCAGCAGCTTACGGACAGGGCCGGATGAAGCTTTCTTT
NA,TRBJ1-2,TRBV6-1,few,CASSERGGDNYGYTF,TGTGCCAGCAGTGAAAGAGGGGGTGACAACTATGGCTACACCTTC
NA,TRBJ2-7,TRBV19,many,CASTQGYEQYF,TGTGCCAGTACCCAGGGCTACGAGCAGTACTTC
TRBD1,TRBJ2-7,TRBV28,NA,CASSLGTGRQYF,TGTGCCAGCAGTCTCGGGACAGGGAGGCAGTACTTC
NA,TRBJ2-2,TRBV6-5,NA,CASSAGRGRTGELFF,TGTGCCAGCAGTGCGGGACGGGGCCGTACCGGGGAGCTGTTTTTT
TRBD2,TRBJ2-7,TRBV6-1,few,CASSEATSGAHEQYF,TGTGCCAGCAGTGAAGCCACGAGCGGGGCCCACGAGCAGTACTTC
NA,TRBJ2-3,TRBV10-3,NA,CAIRGMGEESTDTQYF,TGTGCCATCCGGGGGATGGGGGAAGAGAGCACAGATACGCAGTATTTT
TRBD1,TRBJ1-5,TRBV6-5,NA,CASSTMDRVGQPQHF,TGTGCCAGCAGTACGATGGACAGGGTAGGGCAGCCCCAGCATTTT
TRBD1,TRBJ2-7,TRBV5-4,NA,CASSRTGVSYEQYF,TGTGCCAGCAGCCGGACAGGGGTATCCTACGAGCAGTACTTC
TRBD2,TRBJ2-7,TRBV5-4,NA,CASTDRAGNYEQYF,TGTGCCAGCACCGACAGAGCGGGAAACTACGAGCAGTACTTC
NA,TRBJ2-2,TRBV6-5,NA,CASRRPQGNTGELFF,TGTGCCAGCAGGCGCCCCCAGGGGAACACCGGGGAGCTGTTTTTT
TRBD2,TRBJ2-1,TRBV6-1,NA,CASSEGLAGGWNHLNEQFF,TGTGCCAGCAGCGAAGGACTAGCGGGGGGGTGGAACCACCTTAATGAGCAGTTCTTC
NA,TRBJ2-7,TRBV29-1,NA,CSVFLDRSSYEQYF,TGCAGCGTCTTCCTCGACAGGAGCTCCTACGAGCAGTACTTC
NA,TRBJ2-6,TRBV12-5,NA,CASGLHGLSGANVLTF,TGTGCTAGTGGGTTACACGGACTCTCTGGGGCCAACGTCCTGACTTTC
NA,TRBJ1-5,TRBV11-2,NA,CASSQGEGGGNQPQHF,TGTGCCAGCAGCCAGGGCGAGGGCGGGGGCAATCAGCCCCAGCATTTT
NA,TRBJ2-1,TRBV14,NA,CASSQSLSSYNEQFF,TGTGCCAGCAGCCAAAGTCTTAGCTCCTACAATGAGCAGTTCTTC
NA,TRBJ2-1,TRBV5-1,NA,CASSLGEEYNEQFF,TGCGCCAGCAGCTTGGGGGAGGAATACAATGAGCAGTTCTTC
TRBD1,TRBJ1-6,TRBV6-5,NA,CASSPRDRDDSPLHF,TGTGCCAGCAGCCCCCGGGACAGGGACGATTCACCCCTCCACTTT
TRBD2,TRBJ2-3,TRBV11-3,NA,CASSLVSGTSGTDTQYF,TGTGCCAGCAGCTTAGTCTCCGGGACTAGCGGTACAGATACGCAGTATTTT
NA,TRBJ1-4,TRBV5-1,NA,CASSPNPRGGVREKLFF,TGCGCCAGCAGCCCTAACCCTCGGGGAGGGGTACGGGAAAAACTGTTTTTT
NA,TRBJ2-4,TRBV2,NA,CASGGNIQYF,TGTGCCAGCGGGGGGAACATTCAGTACTTC